This T cell receptor beta chain emerged from a study of blood T cell repertoires in COVID-19. Unmatched junction bases numbered 7, after V lost 0 bases and J lost 8 bases. Germline V gene lookup returns CDR1 SGHKS and CDR2 YYEKEE (reference sequence). The CDR3 is 14 residues long. Profiling relied on immunoSEQ multiplex PCR, and the TCRdb table lists in-frame clones only, not all of them. The sample lists about 430,000 clones, roughly 90% seen once, with 0.8% to 1% in the top ten. Sequencing used peripheral blood. The chain links TRBV5-5 to TRBJ1-2; TRBD1 matches 7 bases. The TCR was taken from a young man with COVID-19, enrolled during active disease. The CDR3 protein is CASSLAPGGGGYTF. CDR3 in DNA: TGTGCCAGCAGCTTGGCGCCAGGGGGAGGAGGCTACACCTTC.